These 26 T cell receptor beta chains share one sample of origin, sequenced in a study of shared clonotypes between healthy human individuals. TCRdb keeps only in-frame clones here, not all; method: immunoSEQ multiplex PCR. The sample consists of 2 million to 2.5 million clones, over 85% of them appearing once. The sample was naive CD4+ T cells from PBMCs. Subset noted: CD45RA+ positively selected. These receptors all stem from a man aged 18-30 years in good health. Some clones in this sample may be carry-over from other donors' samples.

The CDR3 protein is CASSTGQVSVETQYF. The CDR3 DNA reads TGCGCCAGCAGCACCGGACAGGTATCGGTCGAGACCCAGTACTTC. This rearrangement joins TRBV5-1 to TRBJ2-5, with 7 bases matching TRBD1. The trim removed 4 bases at V and 5 bases at J, leaving 11 bases unmatched. The CDR3 has 15 residues. In germline, CDR1 is SGHRS, CDR2 YFSETQ.

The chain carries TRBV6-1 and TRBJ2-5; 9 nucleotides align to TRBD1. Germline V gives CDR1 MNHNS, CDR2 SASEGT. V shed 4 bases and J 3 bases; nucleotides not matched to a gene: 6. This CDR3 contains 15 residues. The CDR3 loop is CASSGGQGREETQYF. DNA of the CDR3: TGTGCCAGCAGTGGGGGACAGGGAAGGGAAGAGACCCAGTACTTC.

CDR3: CASSQQGVNTEAFF. Written as DNA, the CDR3 is TGCGCCAGCAGCCAACAGGGGGTGAACACTGAAGCTTTCTTT. The chain couples TRBV23-1 to TRBJ1-1, with TRBD1 matching 8 bases. TRBV23-1 is noted as an ORF with a role that remains uncertain. The CDR3 is made up of 14 amino acids. Trimming removed 6 bases from V and 0 bases from J; junction bases left unmatched: 3.

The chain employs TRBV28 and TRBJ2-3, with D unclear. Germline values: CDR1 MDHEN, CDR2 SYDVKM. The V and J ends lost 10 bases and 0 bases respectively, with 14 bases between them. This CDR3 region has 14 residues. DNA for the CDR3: TGTGCCATTTCGTCCAGCGCTAGCACAGATACGCAGTATTTT. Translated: CAISSSASTDTQYF. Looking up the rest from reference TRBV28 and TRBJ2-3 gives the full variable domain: DVKVTQSSRYLVKRTGEKVFLECVQDMDHENMFWYRQDPGLGLRLIYFSYDVKMKEKGDIPEGYSVSREKKERFSLILESASTNQTSMYLCAISSSASTDTQYFGPGTRLTVL.

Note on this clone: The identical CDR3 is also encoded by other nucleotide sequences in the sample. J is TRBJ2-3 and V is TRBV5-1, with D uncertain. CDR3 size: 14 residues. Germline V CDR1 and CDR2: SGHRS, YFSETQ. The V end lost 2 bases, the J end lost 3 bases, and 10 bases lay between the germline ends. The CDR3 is CASSFPGSTDTQYF. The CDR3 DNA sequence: TGCGCCAGCAGCTTCCCTGGATCGACAGATACGCAGTATTTT.

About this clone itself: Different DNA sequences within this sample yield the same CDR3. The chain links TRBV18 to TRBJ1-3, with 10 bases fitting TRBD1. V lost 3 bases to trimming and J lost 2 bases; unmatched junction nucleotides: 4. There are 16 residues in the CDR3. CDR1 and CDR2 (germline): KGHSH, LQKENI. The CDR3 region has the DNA TGTGCCAGCTCACCCACCGGGACAGGGGCTGGAAACACCATATATTTT. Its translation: CASSPTGTGAGNTIYF.

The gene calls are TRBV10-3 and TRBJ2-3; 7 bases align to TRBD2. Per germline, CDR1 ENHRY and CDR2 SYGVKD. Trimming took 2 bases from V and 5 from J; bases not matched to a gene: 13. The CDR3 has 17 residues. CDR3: CAISEPPGAGAGDTQYF. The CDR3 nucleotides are TGTGCCATCAGTGAGCCCCCCGGTGCGGGAGCGGGAGATACGCAGTATTTT.

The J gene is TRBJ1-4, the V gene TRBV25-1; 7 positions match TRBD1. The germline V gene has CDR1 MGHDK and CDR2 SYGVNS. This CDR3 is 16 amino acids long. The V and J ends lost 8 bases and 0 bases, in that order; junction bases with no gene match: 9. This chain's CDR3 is CASCWTGSTTNEKLFF. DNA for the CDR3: TGTGCCAGCTGCTGGACAGGCTCTACAACTAATGAAAAACTGTTTTTT.

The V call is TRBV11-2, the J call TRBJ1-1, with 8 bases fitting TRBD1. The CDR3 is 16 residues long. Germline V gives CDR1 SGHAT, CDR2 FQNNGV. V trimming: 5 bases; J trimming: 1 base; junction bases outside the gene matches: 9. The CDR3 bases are TGTGCCAGCAGCCGGTGGACAGGGATCGAGAACACTGAAGCTTTCTTT. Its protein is CASSRWTGIENTEAFF.

In DNA, the CDR3 is TGTGCCAGCAGTGAAGTCAAGGGCCCCAGCTCCTACAATGAGCAGTTCTTC. This translates into CASSEVKGPSSYNEQFF. The chain combines TRBV2 with TRBJ2-1; no clear D gene. This CDR3 spans 17 amino acids. V lost 1 base, J lost 0 bases, and 13 bases lay in between. CDR1 and CDR2 (germline): SNHLY, FYNNEI.

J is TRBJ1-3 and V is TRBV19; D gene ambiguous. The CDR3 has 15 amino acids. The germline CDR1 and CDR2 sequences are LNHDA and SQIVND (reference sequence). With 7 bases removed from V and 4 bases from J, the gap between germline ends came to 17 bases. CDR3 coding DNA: TGTGCCAGTACCGATAAAGGGCGGTCCGGAAACACCATATATTTT. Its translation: CASTDKGRSGNTIYF.

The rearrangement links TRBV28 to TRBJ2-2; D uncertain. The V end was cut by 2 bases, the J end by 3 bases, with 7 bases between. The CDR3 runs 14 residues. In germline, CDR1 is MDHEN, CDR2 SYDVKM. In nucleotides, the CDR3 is TGTGCCAGCAGTTTAATTCGGGACACCGGGGAGCTGTTTTTT. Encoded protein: CASSLIRDTGELFF.

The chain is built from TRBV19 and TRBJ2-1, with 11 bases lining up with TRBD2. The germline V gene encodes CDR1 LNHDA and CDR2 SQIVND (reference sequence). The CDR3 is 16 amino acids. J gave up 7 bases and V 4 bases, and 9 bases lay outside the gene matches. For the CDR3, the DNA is TGTGCCAGTAGTAGCCCAGCTAGCGGGAGGATGAATGAGCAGTTCTTC. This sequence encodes CASSSPASGRMNEQFF.

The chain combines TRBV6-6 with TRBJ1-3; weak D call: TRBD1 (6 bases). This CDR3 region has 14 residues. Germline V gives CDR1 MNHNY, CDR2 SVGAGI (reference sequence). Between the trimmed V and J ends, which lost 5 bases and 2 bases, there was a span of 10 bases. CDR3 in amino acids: CASSQGITGNTIYF. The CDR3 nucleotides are TGTGCCAGCAGTCAGGGGATAACTGGAAACACCATATATTTT.

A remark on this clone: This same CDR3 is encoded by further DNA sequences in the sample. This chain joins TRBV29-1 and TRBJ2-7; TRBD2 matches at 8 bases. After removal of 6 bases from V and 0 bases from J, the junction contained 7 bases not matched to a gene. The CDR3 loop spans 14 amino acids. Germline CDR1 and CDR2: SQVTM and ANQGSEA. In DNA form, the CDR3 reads TGCAGCGTAGACTTAGCGGGGAGCTCCTACGAGCAGTACTTC. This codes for CSVDLAGSSYEQYF.

The CDR3 nucleotides read TGTGCCAGTAGTAGGACAGGCGGGAGCACTGAAGCTTTCTTT. This translates into CASSRTGGSTEAFF. V usage is TRBV19 and J usage is TRBJ1-1, with TRBD1 identical over 7 bases. With V trimmed by 4 bases and J by 4 bases, 6 bases remained unmatched. Per the germline V gene, CDR1 is LNHDA and CDR2 is SQIVND (reference sequence). This CDR3 is 14 amino acids long.

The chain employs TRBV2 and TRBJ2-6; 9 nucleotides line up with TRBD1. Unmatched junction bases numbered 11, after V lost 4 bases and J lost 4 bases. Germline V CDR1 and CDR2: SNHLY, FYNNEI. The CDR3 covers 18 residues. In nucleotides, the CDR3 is TGTGCCAGCAGTGCTCTGGGACAGGGTTGGGGAGGGGCCAACGTCCTGACTTTC. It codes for CASSALGQGWGGANVLTF.

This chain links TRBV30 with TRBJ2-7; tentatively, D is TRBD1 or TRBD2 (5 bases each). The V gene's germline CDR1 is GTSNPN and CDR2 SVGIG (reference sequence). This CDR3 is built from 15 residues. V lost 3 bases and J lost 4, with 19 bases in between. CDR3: CAWSVFSRERYEQYF. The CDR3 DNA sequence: TGTGCCTGGAGCGTTTTTTCCAGGGAGAGGTACGAGCAGTACTTC.

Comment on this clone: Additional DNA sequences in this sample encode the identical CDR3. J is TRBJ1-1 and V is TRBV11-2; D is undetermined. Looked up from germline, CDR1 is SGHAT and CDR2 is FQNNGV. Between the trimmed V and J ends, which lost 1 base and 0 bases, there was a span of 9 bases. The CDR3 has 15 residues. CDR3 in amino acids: CASSLAGQLNTEAFF. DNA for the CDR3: TGTGCCAGCAGCTTAGCGGGCCAGTTGAACACTGAAGCTTTCTTT.

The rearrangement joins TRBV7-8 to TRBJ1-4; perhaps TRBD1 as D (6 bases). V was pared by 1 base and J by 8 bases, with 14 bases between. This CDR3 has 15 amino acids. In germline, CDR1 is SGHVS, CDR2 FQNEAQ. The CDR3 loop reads CASSLVSGVGEKLFF. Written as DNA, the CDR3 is TGTGCCAGCAGCTTAGTTTCAGGGGTCGGGGAAAAACTGTTTTTT.

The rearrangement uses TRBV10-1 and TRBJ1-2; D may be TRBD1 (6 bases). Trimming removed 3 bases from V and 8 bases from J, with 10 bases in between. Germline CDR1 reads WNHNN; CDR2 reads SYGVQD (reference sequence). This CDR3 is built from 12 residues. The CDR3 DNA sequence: TGCGCCAGCAGTGACAGGGGTGGCGGCTACACCTTC. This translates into CASSDRGGGYTF.

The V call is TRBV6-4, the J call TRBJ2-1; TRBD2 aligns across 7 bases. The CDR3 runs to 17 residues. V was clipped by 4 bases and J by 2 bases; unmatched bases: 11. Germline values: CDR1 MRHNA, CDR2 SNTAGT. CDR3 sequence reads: CASSVAASGYAYNEQFF. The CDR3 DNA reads TGTGCCAGCAGTGTCGCGGCTAGCGGATATGCCTACAATGAGCAGTTCTTC.

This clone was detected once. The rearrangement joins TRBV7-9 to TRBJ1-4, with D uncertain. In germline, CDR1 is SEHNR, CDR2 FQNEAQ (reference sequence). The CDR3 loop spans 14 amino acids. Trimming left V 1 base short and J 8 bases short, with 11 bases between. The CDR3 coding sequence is TGTGCCAGCAGCTTAGTCGGGTACGGCGAAAAACTGTTTTTT. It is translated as CASSLVGYGEKLFF.

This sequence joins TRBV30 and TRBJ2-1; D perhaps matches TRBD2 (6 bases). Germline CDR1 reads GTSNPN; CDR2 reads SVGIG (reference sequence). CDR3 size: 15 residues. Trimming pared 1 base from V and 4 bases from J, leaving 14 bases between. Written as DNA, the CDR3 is TGTGCCTGGAGTGGGGGGACTGGGGTATACAATGAGCAGTTCTTC. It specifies CAWSGGTGVYNEQFF.

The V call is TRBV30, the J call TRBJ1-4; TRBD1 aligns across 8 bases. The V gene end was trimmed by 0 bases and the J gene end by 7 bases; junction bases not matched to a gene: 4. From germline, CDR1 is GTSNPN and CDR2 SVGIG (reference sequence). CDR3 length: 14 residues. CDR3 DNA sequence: TGTGCCTGGAGTGTAGGACAGGGAGGTGAAAAACTGTTTTTT. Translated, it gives CAWSVGQGGEKLFF.

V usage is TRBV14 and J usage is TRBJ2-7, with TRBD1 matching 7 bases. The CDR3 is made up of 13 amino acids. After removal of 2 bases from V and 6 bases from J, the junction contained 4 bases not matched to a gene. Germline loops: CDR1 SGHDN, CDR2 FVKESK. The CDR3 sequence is CASSQIRQGEQYF. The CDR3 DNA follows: TGTGCCAGCAGCCAAATCAGACAGGGCGAGCAGTACTTC. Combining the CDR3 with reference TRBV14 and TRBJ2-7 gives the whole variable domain EAGVTQFPSHSVIEKGQTVTLRCDPISGHDNLYWYRRVMGKEIKFLLHFVKESKQDESGMPNNRFLAERTGGTYSTLKVQPAELEDSGVYFCASSQIRQGEQYFGPGTRLTVT.